The next 2 T cell receptor beta chains were all read from a single sample in a study of control samples from healthy donors and cancer patients. TCRdb's table, derived via immunoSEQ multiplex PCR, lists solely in-frame clones and lacks some. The sample consists of about 59,000 clones, 80% to 95% of them appearing once. Input material: PBMCs. Source of these receptors: a middle-aged man with colorectal cancer.

A word on this clone: In this CDR3 the conserved last residue, phenylalanine or tryptophan, is missing, so a read error is likely. No DNA is shown, since the ends of the CDR3 on it are uncertain; the CDR3 is the one TCRdb lists. The CDR3: CASSQGASPPLT. The chain links TRBV3-1 (or the pseudogene TRBV3-2) to TRBJ1-2. The germline V gene encodes CDR1 LGHDT and CDR2 YNNKEL (reference sequence). The length of the CDR3 is 12 amino acids, counting both ends.

The chain carries TRBV7-2 and TRBJ1-5; 12 bases align to TRBD1. Germline V gene sequence: CDR1 SGHTA, CDR2 FQGNSA. The CDR3 is 16 amino acids. The junction had 9 bases not matched to a gene; V was cut back by 5 bases and J by 7 bases. Written as DNA, the CDR3 is TGTGCCAGCAGCCCCCGGTCGGGGACAGGGGGCCAGCCCCAGCATTTT. Protein: CASSPRSGTGGQPQHF.